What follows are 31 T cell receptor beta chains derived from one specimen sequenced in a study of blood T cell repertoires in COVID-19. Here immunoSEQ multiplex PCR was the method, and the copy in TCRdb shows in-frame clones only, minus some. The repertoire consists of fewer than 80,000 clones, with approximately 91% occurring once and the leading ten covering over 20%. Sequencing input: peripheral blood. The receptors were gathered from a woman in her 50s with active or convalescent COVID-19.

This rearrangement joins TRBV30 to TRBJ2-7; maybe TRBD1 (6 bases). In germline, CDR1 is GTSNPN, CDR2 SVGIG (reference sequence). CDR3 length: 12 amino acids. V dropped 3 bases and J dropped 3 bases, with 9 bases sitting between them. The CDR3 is CAWSYRDYEQYF. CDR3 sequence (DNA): TGTGCCTGGAGCTACAGGGACTACGAGCAGTACTTC.

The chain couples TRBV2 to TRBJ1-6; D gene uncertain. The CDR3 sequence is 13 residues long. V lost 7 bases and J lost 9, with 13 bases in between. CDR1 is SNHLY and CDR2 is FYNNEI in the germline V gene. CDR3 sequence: CASKLDGSSPLHF. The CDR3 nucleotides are TGTGCCAGCAAGTTAGACGGGAGTTCACCCCTCCACTTT. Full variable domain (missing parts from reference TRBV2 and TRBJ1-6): EPEVTQTPSHQVTQMGQEVILRCVPISNHLYFYWYRQILGQKVEFLVSFYNNEISEKSEIFDDQFSVERPDGSNFTLKIRSTKLEDSAMYFCASKLDGSSPLHFGNGTRLTVT.

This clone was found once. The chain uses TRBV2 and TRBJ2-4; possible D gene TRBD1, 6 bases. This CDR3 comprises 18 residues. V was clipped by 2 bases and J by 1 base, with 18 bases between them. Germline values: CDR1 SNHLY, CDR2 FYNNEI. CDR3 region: CASSEWRQALGAKNIQYF. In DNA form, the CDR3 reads TGTGCCAGCAGTGAATGGAGACAGGCCCTTGGGGCCAAAAACATTCAGTACTTC. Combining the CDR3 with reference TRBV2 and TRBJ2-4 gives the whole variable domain EPEVTQTPSHQVTQMGQEVILRCVPISNHLYFYWYRQILGQKVEFLVSFYNNEISEKSEIFDDQFSVERPDGSNFTLKIRSTKLEDSAMYFCASSEWRQALGAKNIQYFGAGTRLSVL.

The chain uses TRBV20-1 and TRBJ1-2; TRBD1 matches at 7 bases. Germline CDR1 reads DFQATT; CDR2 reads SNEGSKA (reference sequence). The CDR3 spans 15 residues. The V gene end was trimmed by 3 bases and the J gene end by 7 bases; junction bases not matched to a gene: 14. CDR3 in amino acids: CSASPRQGLLGGYTF. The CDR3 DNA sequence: TGCAGTGCTAGTCCTCGACAGGGTTTACTAGGTGGCTACACCTTC.

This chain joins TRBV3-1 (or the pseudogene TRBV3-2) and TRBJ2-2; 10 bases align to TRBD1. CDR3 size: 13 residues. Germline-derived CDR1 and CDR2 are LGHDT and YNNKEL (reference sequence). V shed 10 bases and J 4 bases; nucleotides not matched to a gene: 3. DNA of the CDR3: TGTGCCACCGGACAGGGGGTCACCGGGGAGCTGTTTTTT. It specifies CATGQGVTGELFF.

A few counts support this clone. The CDR3 DNA is TGTGCTAGTGGTTTGGTACTTTTCGGACAGGGAAAATCCTACAATGAGCAGTTCTTC. Encoded protein: CASGLVLFGQGKSYNEQFF. The rearrangement links TRBV12-5 to TRBJ2-1, with 8 bases fitting TRBD1. CDR1 is LGHNT, CDR2 FRNRAP, per germline. Losses at the gene ends were 0 bases for V and 1 base for J; bases not matched to a gene: 11. The CDR3 sequence is 19 residues long.

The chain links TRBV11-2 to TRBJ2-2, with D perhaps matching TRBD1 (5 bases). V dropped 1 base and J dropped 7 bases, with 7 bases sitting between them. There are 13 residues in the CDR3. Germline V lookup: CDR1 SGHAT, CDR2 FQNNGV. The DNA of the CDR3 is TGTGCCAGCAGCTTAGGTCAGGGCGGGGAGCTGTTTTTT. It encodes CASSLGQGGELFF.

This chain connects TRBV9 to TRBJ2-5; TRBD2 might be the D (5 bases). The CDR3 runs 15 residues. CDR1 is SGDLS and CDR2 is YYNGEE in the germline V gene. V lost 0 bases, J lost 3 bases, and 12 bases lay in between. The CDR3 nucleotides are TGTGCCAGCAGCGTAGGGGAGTCTGGAGAAGAGACCCAGTACTTC. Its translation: CASSVGESGEETQYF.

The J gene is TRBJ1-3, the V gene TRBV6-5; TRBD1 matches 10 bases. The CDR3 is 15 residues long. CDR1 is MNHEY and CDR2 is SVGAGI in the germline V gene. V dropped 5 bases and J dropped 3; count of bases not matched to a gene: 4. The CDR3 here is CASSPGQGLGNTIYF. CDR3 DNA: TGTGCCAGCAGTCCGGGACAGGGGCTTGGAAACACCATATATTTT.

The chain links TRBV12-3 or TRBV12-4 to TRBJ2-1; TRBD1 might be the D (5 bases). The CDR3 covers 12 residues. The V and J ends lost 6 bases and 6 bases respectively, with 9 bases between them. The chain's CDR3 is CASRPGFNEQFF. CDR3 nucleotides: TGTGCCAGCAGGCCAGGGTTCAATGAGCAGTTCTTC.

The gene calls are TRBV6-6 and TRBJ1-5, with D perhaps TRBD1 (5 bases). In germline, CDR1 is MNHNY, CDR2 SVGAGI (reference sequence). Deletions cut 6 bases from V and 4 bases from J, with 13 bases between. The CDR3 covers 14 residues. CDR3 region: CASSSRDFNQPQHF. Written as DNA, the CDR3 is TGTGCCAGCAGCAGCCGGGACTTTAATCAGCCCCAGCATTTT.

As DNA, the CDR3 is TGTGCCAGCAGCTTGGACCCGGAGGCCTATGGCTACACCTTC. Encoded protein: CASSLDPEAYGYTF. The rearrangement links TRBV5-6 to TRBJ1-2; the D is unclear. Germline lookup yields CDR1 SGHDT and CDR2 YYEEEE. The CDR3 has 14 residues. The V end was cut by 0 bases, the J end by 4 bases, with 10 bases between. Based on the CDR3 plus reference TRBV5-6 and TRBJ1-2, the full variable domain is DAGVTQSPTHLIKTRGQQVTLRCSPKSGHDTVSWYQQALGQGPQFIFQYYEEEERQRGNFPDRFSGHQFPNYSSELNVNALLLGDSALYLCASSLDPEAYGYTFGSGTRLTVV.

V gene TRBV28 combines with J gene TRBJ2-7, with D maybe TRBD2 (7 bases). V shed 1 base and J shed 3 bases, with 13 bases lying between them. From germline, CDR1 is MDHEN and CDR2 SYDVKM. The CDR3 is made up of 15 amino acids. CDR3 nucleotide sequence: TGTGCCAGCAGTTTATCGGGGGGCCGCTTCTACGAGCAGTACTTC. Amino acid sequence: CASSLSGGRFYEQYF.

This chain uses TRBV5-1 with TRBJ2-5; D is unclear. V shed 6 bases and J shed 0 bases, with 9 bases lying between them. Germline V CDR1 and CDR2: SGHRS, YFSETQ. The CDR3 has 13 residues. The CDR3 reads CASKSAYQETQYF. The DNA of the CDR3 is TGCGCCAGCAAGTCAGCGTACCAAGAGACCCAGTACTTC.

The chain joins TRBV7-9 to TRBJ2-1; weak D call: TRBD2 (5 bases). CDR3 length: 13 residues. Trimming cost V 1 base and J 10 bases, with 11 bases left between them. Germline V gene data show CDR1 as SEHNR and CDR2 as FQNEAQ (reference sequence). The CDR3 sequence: CASSLGLEREQFF. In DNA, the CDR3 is TGTGCCAGCAGCTTAGGGTTAGAGCGGGAGCAGTTCTTC.

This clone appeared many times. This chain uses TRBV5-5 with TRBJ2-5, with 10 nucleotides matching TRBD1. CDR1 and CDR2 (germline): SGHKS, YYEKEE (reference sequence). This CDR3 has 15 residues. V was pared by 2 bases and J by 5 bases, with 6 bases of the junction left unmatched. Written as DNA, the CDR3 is TGTGCCAGCAGCTTTATCGCGGGACAGGGGGAGACCCAGTACTTC. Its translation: CASSFIAGQGETQYF.

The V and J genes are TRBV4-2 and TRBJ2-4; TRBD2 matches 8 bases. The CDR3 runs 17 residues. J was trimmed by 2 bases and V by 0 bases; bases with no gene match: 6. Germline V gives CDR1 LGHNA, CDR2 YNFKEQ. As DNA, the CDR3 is TGTGCCAGCAGCCAAGAAGGAGCGGGAGTATCCAAAAACATTCAGTACTTC. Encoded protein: CASSQEGAGVSKNIQYF.

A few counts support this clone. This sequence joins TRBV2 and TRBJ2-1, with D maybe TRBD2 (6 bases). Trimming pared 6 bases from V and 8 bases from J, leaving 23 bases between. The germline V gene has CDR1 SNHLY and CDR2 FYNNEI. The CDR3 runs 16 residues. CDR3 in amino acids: CASSDPRDSAGDEQFF. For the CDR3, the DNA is TGTGCCAGCAGCGACCCCCGGGACTCCGCTGGCGATGAGCAGTTCTTC.

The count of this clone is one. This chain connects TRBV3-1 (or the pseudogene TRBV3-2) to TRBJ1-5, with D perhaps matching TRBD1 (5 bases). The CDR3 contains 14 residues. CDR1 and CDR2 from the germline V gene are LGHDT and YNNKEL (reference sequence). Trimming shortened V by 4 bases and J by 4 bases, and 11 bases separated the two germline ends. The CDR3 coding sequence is TGTGCCAGCAGCCCGTCTGGGGGGAATCAGCCCCAGCATTTT. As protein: CASSPSGGNQPQHF.

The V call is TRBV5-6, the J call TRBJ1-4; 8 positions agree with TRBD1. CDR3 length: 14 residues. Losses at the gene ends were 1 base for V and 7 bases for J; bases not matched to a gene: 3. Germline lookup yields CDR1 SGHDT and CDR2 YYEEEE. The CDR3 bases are TGTGCCAGCAGCTTGTTAGACAGGGGTGAAAAACTGTTTTTT. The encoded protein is CASSLLDRGEKLFF.

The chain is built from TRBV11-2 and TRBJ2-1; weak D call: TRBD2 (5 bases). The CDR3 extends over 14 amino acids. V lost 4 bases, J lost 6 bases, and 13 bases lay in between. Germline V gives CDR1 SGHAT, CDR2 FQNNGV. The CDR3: CASSSVGVGNEQFF. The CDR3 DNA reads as TGTGCCAGCAGCTCTGTGGGAGTCGGCAATGAGCAGTTCTTC.

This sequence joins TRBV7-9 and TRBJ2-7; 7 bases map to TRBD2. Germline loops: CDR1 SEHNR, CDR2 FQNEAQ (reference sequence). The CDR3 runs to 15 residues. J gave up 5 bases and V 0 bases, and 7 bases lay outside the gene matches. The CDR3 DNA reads TGTGCCAGCAGCTTAGCGGGGAGGGTCCGGGACGAGCAGTACTTC. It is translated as CASSLAGRVRDEQYF.

The CDR3 DNA reads TGTGCCAGCAGGAAACCGATAGGAGACGATGAAGCTTTCTTT. The encoded protein is CASRKPIGDDEAFF. The chain couples TRBV7-9 to TRBJ1-1; D gene unclear. This CDR3 has 14 amino acids. The V end lost 6 bases, the J end lost 7 bases, and 18 bases lay between the germline ends. CDR1 and CDR2 (germline): SEHNR, FQNEAQ (reference sequence).

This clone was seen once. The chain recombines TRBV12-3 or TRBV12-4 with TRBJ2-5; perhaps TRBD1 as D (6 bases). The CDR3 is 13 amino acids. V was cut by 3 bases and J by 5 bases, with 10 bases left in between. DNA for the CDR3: TGTGCCAGCAGTTTTGGCACAGGGGAGACCCAGTACTTC. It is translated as CASSFGTGETQYF.

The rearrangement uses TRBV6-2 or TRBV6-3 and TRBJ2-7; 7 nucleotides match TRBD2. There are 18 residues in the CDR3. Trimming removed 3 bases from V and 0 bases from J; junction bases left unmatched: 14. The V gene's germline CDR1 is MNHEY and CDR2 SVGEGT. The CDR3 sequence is CASSYRASGGLRSYEQYF. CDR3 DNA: TGTGCCAGCAGTTATCGGGCTAGCGGAGGGCTGCGCTCCTACGAGCAGTACTTC.

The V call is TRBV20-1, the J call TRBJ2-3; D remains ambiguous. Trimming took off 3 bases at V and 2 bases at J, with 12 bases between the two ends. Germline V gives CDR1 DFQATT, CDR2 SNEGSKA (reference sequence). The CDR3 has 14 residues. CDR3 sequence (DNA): TGCAGTGCTAGTCACCTAGAGTCCACAGATACGCAGTATTTT. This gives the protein CSASHLESTDTQYF.

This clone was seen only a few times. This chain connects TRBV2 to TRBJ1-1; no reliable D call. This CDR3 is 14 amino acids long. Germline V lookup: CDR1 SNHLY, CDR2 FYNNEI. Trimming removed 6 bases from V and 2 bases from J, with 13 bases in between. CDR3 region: CASSSHGSNTEAFF. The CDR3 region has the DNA TGTGCCAGCAGCTCCCACGGGTCTAACACTGAAGCTTTCTTT.

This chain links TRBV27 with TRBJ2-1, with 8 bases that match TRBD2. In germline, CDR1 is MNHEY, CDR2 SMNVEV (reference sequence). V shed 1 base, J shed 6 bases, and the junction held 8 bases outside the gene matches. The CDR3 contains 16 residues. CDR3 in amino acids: CASSLWIGRASNEQFF. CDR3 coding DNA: TGTGCCAGCAGTTTATGGATCGGGAGGGCCTCCAATGAGCAGTTCTTC.

Written as DNA, the CDR3 is TGTGCCAGCAGCTTGTTTTCAGGGGCCCCGGACAATGAGCAGTTCTTC. Translation gives CASSLFSGAPDNEQFF. The chain links TRBV5-4 to TRBJ2-1, with D maybe TRBD1 (6 bases). The CDR3 consists of 16 residues. CDR1 is SGHNT, CDR2 YYREEE, per germline (reference sequence). V was cut by 1 base and J by 5 bases, with 16 bases left in between.

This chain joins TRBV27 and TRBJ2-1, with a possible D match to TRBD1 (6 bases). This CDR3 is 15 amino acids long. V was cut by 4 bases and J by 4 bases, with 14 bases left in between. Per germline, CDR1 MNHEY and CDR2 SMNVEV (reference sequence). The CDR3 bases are TGTGCCAGCAGTTCCGGACAGACGGGATACAATGAGCAGTTCTTC. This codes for CASSSGQTGYNEQFF.

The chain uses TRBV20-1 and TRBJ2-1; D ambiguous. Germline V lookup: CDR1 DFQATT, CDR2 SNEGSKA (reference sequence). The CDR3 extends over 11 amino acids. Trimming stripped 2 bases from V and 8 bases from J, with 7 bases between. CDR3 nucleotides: TGCAGTGCTAGACCCTCCGATGAGCAGTTCTTC. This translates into CSARPSDEQFF.